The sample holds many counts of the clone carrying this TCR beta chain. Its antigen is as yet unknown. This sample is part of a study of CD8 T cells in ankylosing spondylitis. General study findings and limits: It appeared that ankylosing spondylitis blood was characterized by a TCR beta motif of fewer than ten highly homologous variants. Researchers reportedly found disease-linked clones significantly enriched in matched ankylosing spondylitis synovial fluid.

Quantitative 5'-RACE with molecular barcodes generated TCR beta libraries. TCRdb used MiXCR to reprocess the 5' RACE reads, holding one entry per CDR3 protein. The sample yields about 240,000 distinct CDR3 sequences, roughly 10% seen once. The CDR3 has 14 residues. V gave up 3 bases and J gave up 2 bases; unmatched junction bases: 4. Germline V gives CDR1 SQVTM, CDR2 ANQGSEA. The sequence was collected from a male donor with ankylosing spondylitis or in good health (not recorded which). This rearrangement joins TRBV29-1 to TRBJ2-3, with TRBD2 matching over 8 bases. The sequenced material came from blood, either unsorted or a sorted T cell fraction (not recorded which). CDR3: CSVDKLAVTDTQYF. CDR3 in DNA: TGCAGCGTTGATAAACTAGCGGTCACAGATACGCAGTATTTT.